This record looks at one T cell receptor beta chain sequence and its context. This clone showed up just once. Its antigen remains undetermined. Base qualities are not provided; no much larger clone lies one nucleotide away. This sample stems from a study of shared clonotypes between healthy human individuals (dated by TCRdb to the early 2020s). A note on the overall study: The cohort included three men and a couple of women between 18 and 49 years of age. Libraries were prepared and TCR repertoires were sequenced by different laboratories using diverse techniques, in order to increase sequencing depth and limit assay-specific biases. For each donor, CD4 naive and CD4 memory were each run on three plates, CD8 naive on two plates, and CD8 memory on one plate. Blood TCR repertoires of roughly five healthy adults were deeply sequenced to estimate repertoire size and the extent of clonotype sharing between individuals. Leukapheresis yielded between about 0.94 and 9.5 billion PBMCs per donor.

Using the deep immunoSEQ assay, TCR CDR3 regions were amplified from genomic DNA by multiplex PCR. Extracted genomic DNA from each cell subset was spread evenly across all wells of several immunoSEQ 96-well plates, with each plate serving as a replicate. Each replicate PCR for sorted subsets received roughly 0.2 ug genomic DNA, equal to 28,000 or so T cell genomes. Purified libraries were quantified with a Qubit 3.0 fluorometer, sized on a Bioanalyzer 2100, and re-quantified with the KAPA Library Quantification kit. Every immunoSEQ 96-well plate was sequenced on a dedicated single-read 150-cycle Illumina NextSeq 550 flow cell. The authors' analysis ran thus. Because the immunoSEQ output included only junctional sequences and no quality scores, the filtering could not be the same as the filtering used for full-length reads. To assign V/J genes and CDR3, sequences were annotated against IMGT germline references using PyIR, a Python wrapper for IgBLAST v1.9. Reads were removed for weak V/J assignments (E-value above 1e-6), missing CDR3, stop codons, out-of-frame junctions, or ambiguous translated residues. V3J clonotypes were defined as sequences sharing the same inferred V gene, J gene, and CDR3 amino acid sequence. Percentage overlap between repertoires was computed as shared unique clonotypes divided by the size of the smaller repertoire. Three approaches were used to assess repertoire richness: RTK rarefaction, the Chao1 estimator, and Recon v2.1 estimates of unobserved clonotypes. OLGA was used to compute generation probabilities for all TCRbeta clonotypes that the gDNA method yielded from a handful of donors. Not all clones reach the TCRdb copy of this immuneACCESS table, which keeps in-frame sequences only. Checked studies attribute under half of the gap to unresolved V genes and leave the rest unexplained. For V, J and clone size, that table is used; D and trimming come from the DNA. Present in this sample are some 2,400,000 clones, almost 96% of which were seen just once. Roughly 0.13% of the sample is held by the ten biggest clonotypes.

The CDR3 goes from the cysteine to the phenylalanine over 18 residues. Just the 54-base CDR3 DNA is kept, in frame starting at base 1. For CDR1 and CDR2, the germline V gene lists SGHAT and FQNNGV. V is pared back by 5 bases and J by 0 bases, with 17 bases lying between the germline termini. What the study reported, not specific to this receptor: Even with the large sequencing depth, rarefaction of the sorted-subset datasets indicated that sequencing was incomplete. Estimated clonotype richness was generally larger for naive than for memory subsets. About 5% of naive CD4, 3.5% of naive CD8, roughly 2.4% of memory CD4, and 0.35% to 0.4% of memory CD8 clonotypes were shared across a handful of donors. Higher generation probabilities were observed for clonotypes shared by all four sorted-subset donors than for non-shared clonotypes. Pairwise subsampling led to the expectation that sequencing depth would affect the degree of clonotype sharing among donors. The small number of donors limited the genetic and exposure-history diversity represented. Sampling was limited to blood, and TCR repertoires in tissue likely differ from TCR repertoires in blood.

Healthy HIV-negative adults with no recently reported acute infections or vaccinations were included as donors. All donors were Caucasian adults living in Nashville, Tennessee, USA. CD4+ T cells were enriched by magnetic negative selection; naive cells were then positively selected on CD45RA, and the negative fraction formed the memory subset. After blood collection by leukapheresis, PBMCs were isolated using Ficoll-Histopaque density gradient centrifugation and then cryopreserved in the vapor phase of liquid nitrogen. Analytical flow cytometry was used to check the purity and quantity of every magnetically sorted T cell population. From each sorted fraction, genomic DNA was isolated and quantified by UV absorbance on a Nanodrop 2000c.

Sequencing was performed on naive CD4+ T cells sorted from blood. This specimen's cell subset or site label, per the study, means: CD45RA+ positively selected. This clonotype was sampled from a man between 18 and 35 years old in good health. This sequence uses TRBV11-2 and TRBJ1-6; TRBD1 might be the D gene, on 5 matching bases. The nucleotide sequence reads TGTGCCAGCAGCGGAGGGGCCGGCCGGAGCTCCTATAATTCACCCCTCCACTTT. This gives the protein CASSGGAGRSSYNSPLHF. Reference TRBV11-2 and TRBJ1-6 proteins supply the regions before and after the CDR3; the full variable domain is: EAGVAQSPRYKIIEKRQSVAFWCNPISGHATLYWYQQILGQGPKLLIQFQNNGVVDDSQLPKDRFSAERLKGVDSTLKIQPAKLEDSAVYLCASSGGAGRSSYNSPLHFGNGTRLTVT.